The clone carrying this TCR beta chain was seen ten or more times. The antigen remains undetermined. The TCR beta CDR3 region was amplified from genomic DNA, with two rounds of multiplex PCR being used for the amplification. Primers were specific to each TRBV and TRBJ gene in first-round PCR. TCRdb independently ran MiXCR on the multiplex PCR reads; one entry per CDR3 protein. The profile shows 15,000 to 20,000 distinct CDR3 sequences, 29% of them singletons. The CDR3 consists of 14 residues. V gave up 1 base and J gave up 1 base; unmatched junction bases: 0. Germline V gives CDR1 MGHRA, CDR2 YSYEKL. On two occasions, one at each of two time points, around 6 milliliters of peripheral blood were drawn. This sample is part of a study of prognosis after radiotherapy for stage I lung cancer. At the level of the study: Medically, all non-small cell lung cancer patients were deemed inoperable.

Study-level results: Following stereotactic body radiation therapy, patients who went on to develop distant metastases had lower Shannon entropy. After stereotactic body radiation therapy, median unique TCR clones were 6,861, down from approximately 11,000.

Sequenced material: PBMCs, taken before or after stereotactic body radiation therapy (not recorded which). The clonotype originates from a donor aged 50 or older with non-small cell lung cancer. The V gene is TRBV4-1, the J gene TRBJ2-5; 7 bases align to TRBD1. CDR3 residues: CASSQGDSQETQYF. CDR3 bases: TGCGCCAGCAGCCAAGGGGACAGCCAAGAGACCCAGTACTTC.